This T cell receptor beta chain was sequenced during a study of T cells after somatic rescue of genetic block. Assay used: immunoSEQ multiplex PCR; TCRdb lists only in-frame clones, some missing. Here the sample spans around 64,000 clones, 92% being singletons. Trimming took 4 bases from V and 3 from J; bases not matched to a gene: 4. Germline CDR1 is SQVTM and CDR2 is ANQGSEA. The CDR3 loop spans 13 amino acids. Sequencing input: peripheral blood mononuclear cells (PBMCs). The chain is built from TRBV29-1 and TRBJ1-1; TRBD1 matches 8 bases. The receptor's source is a man aged 40-50 years. CDR3 sequence reads: CSVGTGRDTEAFF. Written as DNA, the CDR3 is TGCAGCGTTGGGACAGGGAGGGACACTGAAGCTTTCTTT.